The T cell receptor (beta chain) described here comes from a study of T cell changes during pregnancy in multiple sclerosis. There are 18 residues in the CDR3. After removal of 9 bases from V and 4 bases from J, the junction contained 22 bases not matched to a gene. From germline, CDR1 is LNHDA and CDR2 SQIVND (reference sequence). TCRdb's copy holds only in-frame clones and misses some; the assay was immunoSEQ multiplex PCR. This table holds 70,000 to 95,000 clones, almost 95% found once. The TCR sequence derives from a female donor with multiple sclerosis, enrolled in a pregnancy study. The sequenced sample was peripheral blood, obtained in the third trimester of pregnancy. The gene calls are TRBV19 and TRBJ1-2; 8 bases match TRBD1. CDR3 sequence (DNA): TGTGCCAGCCTAAAGGCGGGACAGGCAATGGCGACTGGCTATGGCTACACCTTC. Its protein is CASLKAGQAMATGYGYTF.